This T cell receptor (beta chain) appears in the sequencing data of a study of response to subunit inactivated influenza vaccine. One entry per CDR3 protein results from TCRdb running MiXCR on the RT-PCR reads. The repertoire holds around 530,000 distinct CDR3 sequences, with approximately 10% as singletons. The V gene's germline CDR1 is LGHDT and CDR2 YNNKEL (reference sequence). V gave up 1 base and J gave up 5 bases; unmatched junction bases: 16. The CDR3 contains 19 residues. Findings of the study overall: After each seasonal influenza vaccination, few new T cells are recruited, the authors suggested.

This clonotype was seen a handful of times. Its cognate antigen is unknown. The chain combines TRBV3-1 with TRBJ2-1, with TRBD1 matching 8 bases. The material sequenced was PBMCs from blood, taken on the day of vaccination. The receptor was derived from a man aged 50 to 60 who received an inactivated influenza vaccine. The CDR3 region is CASSQVLWPTQGEDNEQFF. The CDR3 DNA is TGTGCCAGCAGCCAAGTTTTGTGGCCTACACAGGGGGAGGACAATGAGCAGTTCTTC.